This T cell receptor beta chain was recorded in a study of cytomegalovirus exposure and HLA in healthy donors. Primers: 60 Vbeta forward and 13 Jbeta reverse. Measured with immunoSEQ multiplex PCR; TCRdb has only the in-frame clones, and not every one. The table includes some 100,000 clones, just under 70% detected once. CDR1 SGHDT and CDR2 YYEEEE come from the germline V gene. The CDR3 consists of 14 residues. V lost 4 bases and J lost 4, with 11 bases in between. This clone was seen more than once but under ten times. The genes are TRBV5-6 and TRBJ2-2; D might be TRBD2 (5 bases). Sequenced sample: PBMCs. This clonotype originated in a woman aged 45-60 years in good health and CMV-seropositive. CDR3 bases: TGTGCCAGCAGCGTTAGCGCCCTCACCGGGGAGCTGTTTTTT. It translates to CASSVSALTGELFF.